The subject of this entry is one T cell receptor (beta chain). This specimen belongs to a study of type 1 and type 2 diabetes patients. On the study more broadly: Samples came from type 1 diabetic, type 2 diabetic or nondiabetic people, recruited in China.

The PCR template was genomic DNA. The TCR beta CDR3 region was amplified using 30 forward and 13 reverse primers. Each CDR3 protein is one row after TCRdb ran MiXCR on the multiplex PCR reads. This table holds under 300,000 distinct CDR3 sequences, approximately 50% found once. The germline V gene has CDR1 LNHDA and CDR2 SQIVND (reference sequence). This CDR3 is 17 amino acids long. V shed 2 bases and J 1 base; nucleotides not matched to a gene: 4. Sequenced: peripheral blood mononuclear cells (PBMCs). The TCR was taken from a man aged 18-30 years with type 2 diabetes. The chain employs TRBV19 and TRBJ2-1, with 11 bases aligning to TRBD2. The CDR3 DNA reads TGTGCCAGTAGTATATCTAGCGGGAGGAGATCCTACAATGAGCAGTTCTTC. This encodes CASSISSGRRSYNEQFF.